Listed here are 12 T cell receptor beta chains from one sample, sequenced in a study of identical twins. From the 5' RACE reads, TCRdb called clonotypes with MiXCR, one entry per CDR3 protein. The table shows some 500,000 distinct CDR3 sequences, with around 9.6% occurring only once. The same sample was also studied in work on yellow fever vaccine responses in identical twins.

Sequenced input: PBMCs. The origin of the receptors is a woman younger than 35 in good health.

This clonotype has a handful of counts. V usage is TRBV30 and J usage is TRBJ2-3, with TRBD2 matching 11 bases. There are 17 residues in the CDR3. Germline-derived CDR1 and CDR2 are GTSNPN and SVGIG (reference sequence). The ends lost 1 base at V and 2 bases at J; junction bases unmatched: 8. DNA for the CDR3: TGTGCCTGGAGTGCTCCTTCACTAGCGGGGGCCACAGATACGCAGTATTTT. This codes for CAWSAPSLAGATDTQYF.

This clonotype has just a few counts. J is TRBJ2-7 and V is TRBV28; possible D gene TRBD1, 8 bases. Germline V gives CDR1 MDHEN, CDR2 SYDVKM. The ends were cut back, 4 bases at V and 0 bases at J, with 13 bases in the middle. The CDR3 totals 15 residues. The CDR3 region is CASSSTGGGSYEQYF. In DNA form, the CDR3 reads TGTGCCAGCAGTTCCACAGGGGGGGGCTCCTACGAGCAGTACTTC.

This clonotype has at least ten counts. This rearrangement joins TRBV7-3 to TRBJ2-3; D not resolved. The CDR3 contains 17 residues. Per the germline V gene, CDR1 is SGHTA and CDR2 is FQGTGA. Trimming pared 3 bases from V and 1 base from J, leaving 17 bases between. The CDR3 region is CASSFRLRGPGTDTQYF. The CDR3 DNA reads TGTGCCAGCAGCTTTCGGCTGCGTGGACCCGGCACAGATACGCAGTATTTT.

This clonotype showed up just a few times. The rearrangement links TRBV11-3 to TRBJ2-3, with 8 bases fitting TRBD2. V shed 1 base, J shed 7 bases, and the junction held 7 bases outside the gene matches. CDR1 and CDR2 (germline): SGHNT, YENEEA. The CDR3 extends over 15 amino acids. CDR3 DNA sequence: TGTGCCAGCAGCTTAGGAGGGACTAGTGCCCATACGCAGTATTTT. Protein product: CASSLGGTSAHTQYF.

DNA of the CDR3: TGTGCCAGCAGCTCGGGGACTAGCTCAGGCAATGAGCAGTTCTTC. It yields the protein CASSSGTSSGNEQFF. The V gene is TRBV7-2, the J gene TRBJ2-1; TRBD2 matches at 9 bases. Looked up from germline, CDR1 is SGHTA and CDR2 is FQGNSA. The CDR3 has 15 amino acids. V lost 4 bases to trimming and J lost 6 bases; unmatched junction nucleotides: 7. Full variable domain (missing parts from reference TRBV7-2 and TRBJ2-1): GAGVSQSPSNKVTEKGKDVELRCDPISGHTALYWYRQSLGQGLEFLIYFQGNSAPDKSGLPSDRFSAERTGGSVSTLTIQRTQQEDSAVYLCASSSGTSSGNEQFFGPGTRLTVL.

CDR3 residues: CASRPGAPDTQYF. DNA of the CDR3: TGTGCCAGCAGGCCAGGGGCCCCAGATACGCAGTATTTT. This sequence joins TRBV14 and TRBJ2-3, with D perhaps matching TRBD1 (6 bases). Germline CDR1 reads SGHDN; CDR2 reads FVKESK. This CDR3 is 13 amino acids long. The germline V and J ends were trimmed by 6 bases and 4 bases, with 11 bases remaining between them.

The chain links TRBV30 to TRBJ2-3; 7 bases match TRBD2. V lost 4 bases and J lost 5; bases outside the gene matches: 9. This CDR3 contains 14 residues. From germline, CDR1 is GTSNPN and CDR2 SVGIG (reference sequence). The CDR3 nucleotides are TGTGCCTGGAAACGGTTTACGGGAGGAGATACGCAGTATTTT. This gives the protein CAWKRFTGGDTQYF.

This rearrangement joins TRBV5-1 to TRBJ2-3; 8 nucleotides align to TRBD1. Germline CDR1 and CDR2: SGHRS and YFSETQ. Losses at the gene ends were 3 bases for V and 2 bases for J; bases not matched to a gene: 5. The CDR3 is 15 residues long. The CDR3 here is CASSWSDRDTDTQYF. DNA of the CDR3: TGCGCCAGCAGCTGGTCGGACAGGGACACAGATACGCAGTATTTT.

This clonotype was seen a handful of times. The rearrangement links TRBV7-9 to TRBJ2-3, with 11 bases lining up with TRBD2. Germline CDR1 SEHNR, CDR2 FQNEAQ (reference sequence). After removal of 4 bases from V and 1 base from J, the junction contained 4 bases not matched to a gene. This CDR3 comprises 16 residues. CDR3 region: CASSSPTSGGTDTQYF. DNA of the CDR3: TGTGCCAGCAGCTCCCCGACTAGCGGGGGCACAGATACGCAGTATTTT.

This clonotype has at least ten counts. The V and J genes are TRBV5-6 and TRBJ1-5; 7 nucleotides agree with TRBD1. The CDR3 has 15 residues. J gave up 2 bases and V 3 bases, and 5 bases lay outside the gene matches. Per the germline V gene, CDR1 is SGHDT and CDR2 is YYEEEE. The CDR3 spells CASSYRGRGNQPQHF. Written as DNA, the CDR3 is TGTGCCAGCAGCTACAGGGGTCGGGGCAATCAGCCCCAGCATTTT.

This clonotype was seen more than once but under ten times. The rearrangement links TRBV7-2 to TRBJ1-2, with 8 nucleotides matching TRBD1. The V gene's germline CDR1 is SGHTA and CDR2 FQGNSA. The CDR3 extends over 13 amino acids. V shed 4 bases, J shed 8 bases, and the junction held 6 bases outside the gene matches. Here the CDR3 DNA reads TGTGCCAGCAGCTCGACAGGGGCTGTGGGCTACACCTTC. This sequence encodes CASSSTGAVGYTF. The variable domain in full, with the rest retrieved from reference TRBV7-2 and TRBJ1-2, is GAGVSQSPSNKVTEKGKDVELRCDPISGHTALYWYRQSLGQGLEFLIYFQGNSAPDKSGLPSDRFSAERTGGSVSTLTIQRTQQEDSAVYLCASSSTGAVGYTFGSGTRLTVV.

This clonotype was counted many times. The chain uses TRBV7-9 and TRBJ2-7; D is perhaps TRBD1 (6 bases). CDR1 is SEHNR and CDR2 is FQNEAQ in the germline V gene (reference sequence). V dropped 8 bases and J dropped 0 bases, with 11 bases sitting between them. The length of the CDR3 is 13 residues. CDR3 protein: CASLRDNSYEQYF. CDR3 in DNA: TGTGCCAGCCTCCGGGACAACTCCTACGAGCAGTACTTC.